This entry lists 16 T cell receptor beta chains sequenced from one sample in a study of cytomegalovirus exposure and HLA in healthy donors. Primers for the PCR totalled 60 Vbeta and 13 Jbeta. Method: immunoSEQ multiplex PCR; TCRdb's copy keeps in-frame clones and lacks some. The sample yields 150,000 or so clones, about 76% seen once. Sequencing used PBMCs. Receptor source: a male donor in good health and CMV-seronegative.

The chain recombines TRBV7-2 with TRBJ1-1; 8 positions agree with TRBD1. Per germline, CDR1 SGHTA and CDR2 FQGNSA. This CDR3 is 12 amino acids long. Trimming at V came to 4 bases and at J to 10 bases, leaving 5 bases not matched to a gene. Here the CDR3 reads CASSSPDRAAFF. The CDR3 DNA sequence: TGTGCCAGCAGCTCCCCGGACAGGGCAGCTTTCTTT.

The chain is built from TRBV6-1 and TRBJ2-2; perhaps TRBD1 as D (5 bases). Trimming cost V 3 bases and J 3 bases, with 8 bases left between them. This CDR3 has 14 amino acids. Germline V lookup: CDR1 MNHNS, CDR2 SASEGT. The CDR3 loop reads CASSDDSDTGELFF. In DNA, the CDR3 is TGTGCCAGCAGTGACGACAGTGACACCGGGGAGCTGTTTTTT.

V usage is TRBV6-5 and J usage is TRBJ2-5; TRBD1 matches at 10 bases. This CDR3 has 15 residues. Germline V CDR1 and CDR2: MNHEY, SVGAGI. V gave up 5 bases and J gave up 7 bases; unmatched junction bases: 10. CDR3 residues: CASSGPGQGSGTQYF. CDR3 coding DNA: TGTGCCAGCAGTGGACCGGGACAGGGGTCGGGGACCCAGTACTTC.

V gene TRBV6-5 combines with J gene TRBJ1-2, with 8 bases identical to TRBD1. The germline V gene has CDR1 MNHEY and CDR2 SVGAGI. The CDR3 sequence is 15 residues long. V shed 2 bases, J shed 7 bases, and the junction held 9 bases outside the gene matches. CDR3 coding DNA: TGTGCCAGCAGTTACGGTCCAGGGGGCTCGGGTGGCTACACCTTC. It encodes CASSYGPGGSGGYTF.

This clone was recorded only once. The chain carries TRBV5-1 and TRBJ2-1, with TRBD2 as a possible D gene (5 bases). The CDR3 is 15 residues long. The V and J ends lost 1 base and 5 bases respectively, with 13 bases between them. CDR1 and CDR2 from the germline V gene are SGHRS and YFSETQ. CDR3 nucleotides: TGCGCCAGCAGCTTGTTCCGGGGAACGGACAATGAGCAGTTCTTC. Encoded protein: CASSLFRGTDNEQFF.

This chain connects TRBV4-3 to TRBJ1-5; the match to TRBD1 covers 9 bases. V lost 0 bases and J lost 6; bases outside the gene matches: 6. Germline V lookup: CDR1 LGHNA, CDR2 YSLEER. The CDR3 totals 16 residues. The CDR3 here is CASSQDQGQGGQPQHF. The CDR3 DNA sequence: TGCGCCAGCAGCCAAGATCAGGGACAGGGCGGTCAGCCCCAGCATTTT.

The rearrangement links TRBV7-3 to TRBJ2-3; D is unclear. From germline, CDR1 is SGHTA and CDR2 FQGTGA. The CDR3 loop spans 15 amino acids. The ends were cut back, 2 bases at V and 0 bases at J, with 9 bases in the middle. The CDR3 is CASSLGWASTDTQYF. DNA of the CDR3: TGTGCCAGCAGCTTAGGTTGGGCCAGCACAGATACGCAGTATTTT. The full variable domain, completed using reference TRBV7-3 and TRBJ2-3, is GAGVSQTPSNKVTEKGKYVELRCDPISGHTALYWYRQSLGQGPEFLIYFQGTGAADDSGLPNDRFFAVRPEGSVSTLKIQRTERGDSAVYLCASSLGWASTDTQYFGPGTRLTVL.

The V and J genes are TRBV4-1 and TRBJ2-5; 10 positions agree with TRBD1. J lost 7 bases, V lost 2 bases, and 7 bases had no gene match. The CDR3 consists of 15 residues. The V gene's germline CDR1 is MGHRA and CDR2 YSYEKL. CDR3: CASSQTDRGPVTQYF. The CDR3 DNA follows: TGCGCCAGCAGCCAAACAGACAGGGGGCCGGTGACCCAGTACTTC.

The chain uses TRBV7-2 and TRBJ1-3; TRBD1 matches 11 bases. V was clipped by 4 bases and J by 2 bases; unmatched bases: 1. This CDR3 spans 15 amino acids. Germline CDR1 reads SGHTA; CDR2 reads FQGNSA. In DNA form, the CDR3 reads TGTGCCAGCAGCTCGGACAGGGGGCCTGGAAACACCATATATTTT. Protein sequence: CASSSDRGPGNTIYF.

The V call is TRBV7-9, the J call TRBJ2-7; TRBD2 agrees at 11 bases. CDR3 length equals 14 residues. Germline trimming cut 4 bases from V and 7 bases from J; bases unmatched to any gene: 6. Germline V gene sequence: CDR1 SEHNR, CDR2 FQNEAQ (reference sequence). Written as DNA, the CDR3 is TGTGCCAGCAGCTATCTAGCGGGAGGCTCTGAGCAGTACTTC. It translates to CASSYLAGGSEQYF.

This chain links TRBV6-1 with TRBJ2-5, with unresolved D. Germline values: CDR1 MNHNS, CDR2 SASEGT. Trimming removed 1 base from V and 2 bases from J, with 8 bases in between. The CDR3 consists of 14 residues. The CDR3 DNA reads TGTGCCAGCAGTGAAGGGGCGACGCAAGAGACCCAGTACTTC. This encodes CASSEGATQETQYF.

The V call is TRBV9, the J call TRBJ2-1; 8 bases align to TRBD2. Per germline, CDR1 SGDLS and CDR2 YYNGEE. This CDR3 region has 14 residues. J gave up 7 bases and V 3 bases, and 6 bases lay outside the gene matches. CDR3 bases: TGTGCCAGCAGCGCAACGGGAGGGAGGAATGAGCAGTTCTTC. Translated: CASSATGGRNEQFF.

The J gene is TRBJ2-7, the V gene TRBV6-5; 8 bases map to TRBD1. J gave up 2 bases and V 7 bases, and 7 bases lay outside the gene matches. This CDR3 is 14 amino acids long. Germline loops: CDR1 MNHEY, CDR2 SVGAGI. CDR3 protein: CASTSDRAPYEQYF. The DNA for the CDR3 is TGTGCCAGCACCTCGGACAGGGCACCCTACGAGCAGTACTTC.

The J gene is TRBJ2-5, the V gene TRBV7-9; tentatively, D is TRBD2 (5 bases). The germline CDR1 and CDR2 sequences are SEHNR and FQNEAQ (reference sequence). V was cut by 8 bases and J by 5 bases, with 9 bases left in between. This CDR3 has 11 amino acids. The CDR3 DNA sequence: TGTGCCAGCGAAAGAGGGGAGACCCAGTACTTC. Translated, it gives CASERGETQYF.

The chain joins TRBV9 to TRBJ1-3; D is unresolved. This CDR3 has 14 residues. V dropped 2 bases and J dropped 11 bases, with 17 bases sitting between them. Germline-derived CDR1 and CDR2 are SGDLS and YYNGEE. CDR3 loop: CASSVEAAPISIYF. CDR3 DNA: TGTGCCAGCAGCGTGGAGGCCGCGCCTATTTCCATATATTTT.

The chain couples TRBV5-1 to TRBJ1-1; no clear D gene. This CDR3 is built from 15 residues. Germline assignment: CDR1 SGHRS and CDR2 YFSETQ. Trimming shortened V by 2 bases and J by 4 bases, and 15 bases separated the two germline ends. Here the CDR3 reads CASSFSRDSGTEAFF. The CDR3 region has the DNA TGCGCCAGCAGCTTTTCGAGGGATAGCGGCACTGAAGCTTTCTTT.